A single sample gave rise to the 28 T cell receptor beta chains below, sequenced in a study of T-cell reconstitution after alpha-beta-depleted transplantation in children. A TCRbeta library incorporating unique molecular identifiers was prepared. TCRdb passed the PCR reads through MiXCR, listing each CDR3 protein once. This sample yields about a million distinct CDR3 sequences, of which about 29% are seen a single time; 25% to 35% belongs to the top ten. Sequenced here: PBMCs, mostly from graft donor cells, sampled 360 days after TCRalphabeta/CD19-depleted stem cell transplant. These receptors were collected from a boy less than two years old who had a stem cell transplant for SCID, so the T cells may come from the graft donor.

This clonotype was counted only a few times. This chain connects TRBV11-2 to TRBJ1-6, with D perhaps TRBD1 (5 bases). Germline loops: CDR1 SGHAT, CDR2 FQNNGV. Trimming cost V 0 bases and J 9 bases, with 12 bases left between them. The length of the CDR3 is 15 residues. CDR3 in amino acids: CASSLEAGFVSPLHF. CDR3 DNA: TGTGCCAGCAGCTTAGAGGCAGGGTTCGTTTCACCCCTCCACTTT.

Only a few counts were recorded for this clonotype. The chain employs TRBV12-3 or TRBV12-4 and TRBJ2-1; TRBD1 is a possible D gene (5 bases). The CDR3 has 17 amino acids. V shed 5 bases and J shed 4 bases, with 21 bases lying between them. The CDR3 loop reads CASSAKQALSSYNEQFF. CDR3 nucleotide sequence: TGTGCCAGCAGTGCAAAACAGGCACTGAGTTCTTACAATGAGCAGTTCTTC.

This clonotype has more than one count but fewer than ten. The CDR3 DNA reads as TGTGCCAGCAGCCCCATGGGGGGACTCACAGATACGCAGTATTTT. It translates to CASSPMGGLTDTQYF. V is TRBV9 and J is TRBJ2-3; D perhaps matches TRBD2 (6 bases). The CDR3 loop spans 15 amino acids. Per the germline V gene, CDR1 is SGDLS and CDR2 is YYNGEE. Trimming removed 4 bases from V and 2 bases from J, with 14 bases in between.

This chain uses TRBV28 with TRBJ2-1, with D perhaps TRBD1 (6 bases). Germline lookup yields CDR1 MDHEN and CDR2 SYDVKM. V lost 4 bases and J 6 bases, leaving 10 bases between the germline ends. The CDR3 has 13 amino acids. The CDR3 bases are TGTGCCAGCAGTTACTTCAGGGGCAATGAGCAGTTCTTC. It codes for CASSYFRGNEQFF. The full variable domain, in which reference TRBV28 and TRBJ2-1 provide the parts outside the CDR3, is DVKVTQSSRYLVKRTGEKVFLECVQDMDHENMFWYRQDPGLGLRLIYFSYDVKMKEKGDIPEGYSVSREKKERFSLILESASTNQTSMYLCASSYFRGNEQFFGPGTRLTVL.

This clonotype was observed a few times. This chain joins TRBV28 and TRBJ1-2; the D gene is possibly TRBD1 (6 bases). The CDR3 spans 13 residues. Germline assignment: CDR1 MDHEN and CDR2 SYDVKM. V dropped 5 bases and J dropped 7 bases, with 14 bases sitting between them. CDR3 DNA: TGTGCCAGCAGTCTCCCGGCGGGGGCTGGCTACACCTTC. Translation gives CASSLPAGAGYTF.

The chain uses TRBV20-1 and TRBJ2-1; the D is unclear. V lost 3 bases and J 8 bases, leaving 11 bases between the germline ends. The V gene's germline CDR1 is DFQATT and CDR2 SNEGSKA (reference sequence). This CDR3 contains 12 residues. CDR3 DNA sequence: TGCAGTGCTAGGGTCTCATCGGATGAGCAGTTCTTC. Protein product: CSARVSSDEQFF.

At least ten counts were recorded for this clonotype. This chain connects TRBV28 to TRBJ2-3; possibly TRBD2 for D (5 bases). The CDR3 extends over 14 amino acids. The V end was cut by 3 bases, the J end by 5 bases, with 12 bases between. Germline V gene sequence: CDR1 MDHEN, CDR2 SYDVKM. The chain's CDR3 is CASSLRLAGDTQYF. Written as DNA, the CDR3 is TGTGCCAGCAGTTTGCGCCTAGCAGGAGATACGCAGTATTTT.

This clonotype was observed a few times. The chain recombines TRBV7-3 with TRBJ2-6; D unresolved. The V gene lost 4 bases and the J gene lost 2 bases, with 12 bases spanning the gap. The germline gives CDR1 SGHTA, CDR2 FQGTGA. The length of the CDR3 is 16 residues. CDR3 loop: CASSSTHYPGANVLTF. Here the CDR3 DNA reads TGTGCCAGCAGCTCCACTCATTATCCTGGGGCCAACGTCCTGACTTTC.

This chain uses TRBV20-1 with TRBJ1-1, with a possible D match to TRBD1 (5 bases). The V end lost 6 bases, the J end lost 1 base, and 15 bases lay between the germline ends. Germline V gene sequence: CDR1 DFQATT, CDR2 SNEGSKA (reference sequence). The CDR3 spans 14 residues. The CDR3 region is CSAILRGKNTEAFF. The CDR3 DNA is TGCAGTGCGATTTTGAGGGGTAAGAACACTGAAGCTTTCTTT.

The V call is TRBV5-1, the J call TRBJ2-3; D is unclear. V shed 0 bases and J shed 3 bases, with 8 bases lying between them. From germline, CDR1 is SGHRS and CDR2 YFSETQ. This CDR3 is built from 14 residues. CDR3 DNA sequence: TGCGCCAGCAGCTTGGAGCAGGTAACAGATACGCAGTATTTT. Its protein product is CASSLEQVTDTQYF.

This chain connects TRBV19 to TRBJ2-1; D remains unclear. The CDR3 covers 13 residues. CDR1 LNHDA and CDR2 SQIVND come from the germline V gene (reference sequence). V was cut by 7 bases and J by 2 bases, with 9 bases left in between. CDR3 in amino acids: CASTEAPYNEQFF. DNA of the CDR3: TGTGCCAGTACAGAAGCCCCCTACAATGAGCAGTTCTTC.

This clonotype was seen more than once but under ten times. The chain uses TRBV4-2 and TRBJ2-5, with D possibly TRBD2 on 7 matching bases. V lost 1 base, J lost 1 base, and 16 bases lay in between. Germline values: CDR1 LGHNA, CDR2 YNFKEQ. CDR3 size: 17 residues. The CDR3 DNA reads TGTGCCAGCAGCCAAGGAGTGGAGGGGGGGATCCAAGAGACCCAGTACTTC. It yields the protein CASSQGVEGGIQETQYF.

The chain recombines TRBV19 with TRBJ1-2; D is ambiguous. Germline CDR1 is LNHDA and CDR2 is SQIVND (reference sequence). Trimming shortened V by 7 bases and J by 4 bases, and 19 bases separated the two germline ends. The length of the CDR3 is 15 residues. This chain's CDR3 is CASTSDGAAFYGYTF. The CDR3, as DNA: TGTGCCAGTACCTCGGACGGAGCAGCCTTCTATGGCTACACCTTC.

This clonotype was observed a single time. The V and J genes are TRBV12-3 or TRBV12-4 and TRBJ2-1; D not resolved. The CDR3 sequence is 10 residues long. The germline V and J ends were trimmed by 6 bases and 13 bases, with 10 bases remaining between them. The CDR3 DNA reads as TGTGCCAGCAGCCCCGCCCCTCAGTTCTTC. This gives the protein CASSPAPQFF.

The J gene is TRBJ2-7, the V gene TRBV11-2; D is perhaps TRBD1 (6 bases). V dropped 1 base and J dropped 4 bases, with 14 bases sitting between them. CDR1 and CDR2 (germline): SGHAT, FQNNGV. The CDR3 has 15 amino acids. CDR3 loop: CASSLGRGRRYEQYF. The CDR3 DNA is TGTGCCAGCAGCTTAGGCAGGGGTCGACGATACGAGCAGTACTTC.

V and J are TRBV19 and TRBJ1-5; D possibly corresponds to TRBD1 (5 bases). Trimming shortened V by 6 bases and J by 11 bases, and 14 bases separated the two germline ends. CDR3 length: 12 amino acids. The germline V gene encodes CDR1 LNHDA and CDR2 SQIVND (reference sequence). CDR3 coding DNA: TGTGCCAGTAGGGGGACCTCCCTAGCCCAGCATTTT. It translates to CASRGTSLAQHF.

The CDR3 reads CASSQEDNQPQHF. The CDR3 bases are TGCGCCAGCAGCCAAGAAGATAATCAGCCCCAGCATTTT. The chain carries TRBV4-1 and TRBJ1-5, with D uncertain. Germline-derived CDR1 and CDR2 are MGHRA and YSYEKL. This CDR3 is 13 amino acids long. With 0 bases removed from V and 4 bases from J, the gap between germline ends came to 4 bases.

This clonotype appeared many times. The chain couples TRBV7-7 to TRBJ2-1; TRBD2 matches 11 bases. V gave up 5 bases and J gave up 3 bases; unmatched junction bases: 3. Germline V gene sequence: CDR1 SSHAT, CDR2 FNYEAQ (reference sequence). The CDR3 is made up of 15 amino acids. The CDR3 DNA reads TGTGCCAGCAGCCCACTAGCGGGGGTCTACAATGAGCAGTTCTTC. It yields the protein CASSPLAGVYNEQFF.

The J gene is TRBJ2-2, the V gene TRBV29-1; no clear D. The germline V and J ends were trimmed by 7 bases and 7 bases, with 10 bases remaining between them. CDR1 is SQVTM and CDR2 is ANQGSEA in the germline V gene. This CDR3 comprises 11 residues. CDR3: CSAQRNGELFF. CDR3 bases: TGCAGCGCCCAAAGGAACGGGGAGCTGTTTTTT.

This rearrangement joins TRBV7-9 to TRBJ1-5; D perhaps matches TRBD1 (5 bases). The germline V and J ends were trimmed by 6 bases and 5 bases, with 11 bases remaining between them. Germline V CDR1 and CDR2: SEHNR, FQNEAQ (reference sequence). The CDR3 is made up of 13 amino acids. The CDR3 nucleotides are TGTGCCAGCAGTCGGGACGCTGATCAGCCCCAGCATTTT. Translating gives CASSRDADQPQHF. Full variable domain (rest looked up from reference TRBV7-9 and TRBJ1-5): DTGVSQNPRHKITKRGQNVTFRCDPISEHNRLYWYRQTLGQGPEFLTYFQNEAQLEKSRLLSDRFSAERPKGSFSTLEIQRTEQGDSAMYLCASSRDADQPQHFGDGTRLSIL.

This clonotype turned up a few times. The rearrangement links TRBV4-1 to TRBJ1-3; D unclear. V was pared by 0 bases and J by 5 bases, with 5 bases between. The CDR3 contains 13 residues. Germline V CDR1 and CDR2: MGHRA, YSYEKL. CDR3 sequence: CASSQEPRNTIYF. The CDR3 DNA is TGCGCCAGCAGCCAAGAGCCCCGAAACACCATATATTTT.

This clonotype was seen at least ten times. The CDR3 nucleotides are TGCGCCAGCAGCTTGGCAGGGGCGGACACCGGGGAGCTGTTTTTT. Translated, it gives CASSLAGADTGELFF. The chain has TRBV5-1 and TRBJ2-2; TRBD1 is a possible D gene (6 bases). Germline V gene lookup returns CDR1 SGHRS and CDR2 YFSETQ. Trimming shortened V by 0 bases and J by 3 bases, and 9 bases separated the two germline ends. This CDR3 spans 15 amino acids.

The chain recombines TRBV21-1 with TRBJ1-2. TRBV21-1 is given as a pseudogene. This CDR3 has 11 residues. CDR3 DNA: TGTGCCAGCACTTCAAACTATGGCTACACCTTC. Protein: CASTSNYGYTF.

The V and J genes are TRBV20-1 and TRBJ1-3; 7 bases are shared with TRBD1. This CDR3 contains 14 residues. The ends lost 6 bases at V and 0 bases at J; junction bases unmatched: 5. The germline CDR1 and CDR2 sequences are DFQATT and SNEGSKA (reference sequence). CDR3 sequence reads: CSAQRDSSGNTIYF. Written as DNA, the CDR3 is TGCAGTGCCCAGCGGGACAGCTCTGGAAACACCATATATTTT.

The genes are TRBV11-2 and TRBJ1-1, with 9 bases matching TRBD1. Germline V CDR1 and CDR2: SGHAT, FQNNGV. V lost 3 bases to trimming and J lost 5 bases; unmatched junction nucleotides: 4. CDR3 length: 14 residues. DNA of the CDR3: TGTGCCAGCAGCTTCGACAGGGGGACGACTGAAGCTTTCTTT. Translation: CASSFDRGTTEAFF.

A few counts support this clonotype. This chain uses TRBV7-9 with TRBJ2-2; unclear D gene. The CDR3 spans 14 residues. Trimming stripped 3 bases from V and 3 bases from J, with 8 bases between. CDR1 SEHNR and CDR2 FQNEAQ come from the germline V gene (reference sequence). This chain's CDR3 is CASSFPVDTGELFF. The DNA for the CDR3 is TGTGCCAGCAGCTTTCCTGTGGACACCGGGGAGCTGTTTTTT.

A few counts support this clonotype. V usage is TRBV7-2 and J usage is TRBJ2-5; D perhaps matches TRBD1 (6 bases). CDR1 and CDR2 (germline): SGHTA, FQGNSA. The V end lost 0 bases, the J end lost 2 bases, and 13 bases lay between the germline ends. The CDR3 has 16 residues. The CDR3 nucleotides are TGTGCCAGCAGCTTAGCTTCGACAGGAGGACAAGAGACCCAGTACTTC. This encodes CASSLASTGGQETQYF.

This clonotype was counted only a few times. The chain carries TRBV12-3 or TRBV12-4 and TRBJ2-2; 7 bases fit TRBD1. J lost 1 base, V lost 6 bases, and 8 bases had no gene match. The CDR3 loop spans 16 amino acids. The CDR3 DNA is TGTGCCAGCAGATTCCCCGGGACAGAGAACACCGGGGAGCTGTTTTTT. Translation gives CASRFPGTENTGELFF.